One sample yielded the 24 T cell receptor beta chains listed below, sequenced in a study of T cells in Graves' hyperthyroidism and ophthalmopathy. RNA transcripts provided the source from which TCR beta CDR3 regions were amplified. During a first-round RT-PCR of the TCR CDR3, the HTBI primer set was used. MiXCR, applied by TCRdb to the multiplex PCR reads, yields one record per CDR3 protein. The table has about 680,000 distinct CDR3 sequences, roughly 32% seen once; the top ten hold around 30%. The source material was blood. The source is a woman aged 40 to 50 with Graves' hyperthyroidism.

As to this clonotype: This may be a read error: a much more frequent sequence differs by one nucleotide. Since no conserved phenylalanine or tryptophan closes the CDR3, a read error is the likely cause. This chain joins TRBV5-1 and TRBJ1-1; TRBD1 is a possible D gene (5 bases). The V and J ends lost 3 bases and 1 base respectively, with 10 bases between them. Germline V gene lookup returns CDR1 SGHRS and CDR2 YFSETQ. The CDR3 has 14 amino acids. The CDR3 nucleotides are TGCGCCAGCAGCTGGACGGACACGAACACTGAAGCTTTCCTT. It encodes CASSWTDTNTEAFL.

The chain links TRBV20-1 to TRBJ1-2; the D gene is possibly TRBD1 (5 bases). The V gene's germline CDR1 is DFQATT and CDR2 SNEGSKA (reference sequence). The CDR3 is 13 residues long. The V gene lost 4 bases and the J gene lost 10 bases, with 19 bases spanning the gap. The DNA of the CDR3 is TGCAGTGCTAACCCACAGGAGACTTTGGACTACACCTTC. Translated, it gives CSANPQETLDYTF.

This clonotype was recorded many times. The rearrangement links TRBV19 to TRBJ1-5; no clear D gene. Germline V gene lookup returns CDR1 LNHDA and CDR2 SQIVND (reference sequence). The CDR3 extends over 13 amino acids. Trimming removed 3 bases from V and 0 bases from J, with 3 bases in between. This CDR3 is CASSISSNQPQHF. CDR3 coding DNA: TGTGCCAGTAGTATTTCTAGCAATCAGCCCCAGCATTTT.

A single count supports this clonotype. The chain is built from TRBV7-3 and TRBJ2-5; TRBD2 matches at 8 bases. The CDR3 loop spans 17 amino acids. Trimming took 6 bases from V and 4 from J; bases not matched to a gene: 16. Germline values: CDR1 SGHTA, CDR2 FQGTGA. DNA of the CDR3: TGTGCCAGCAGTTTTACCGGGGGGGCGGGAGAGGGAGAGACCCAGTACTTC. Protein sequence: CASSFTGGAGEGETQYF.

This clonotype was seen a handful of times. The chain links TRBV12-3 or TRBV12-4 to TRBJ1-4, with D possibly being TRBD1 (5 bases). The CDR3 loop spans 15 amino acids. The V end lost 6 bases, the J end lost 8 bases, and 19 bases lay between the germline ends. CDR3 bases: TGTGCCAGCAGGCTCCTGGGGGTGGGTGGAGAAAAACTGTTTTTT. Encoded protein: CASRLLGVGGEKLFF.

The V call is TRBV5-4, the J call TRBJ2-7; possible D gene TRBD2, 5 bases. The germline V gene has CDR1 SGHNT and CDR2 YYREEE (reference sequence). V was trimmed by 1 base and J by 5 bases, leaving 10 bases between them. The CDR3 spans 13 residues. In DNA form, the CDR3 reads TGTGCCAGCAGCTTGACCCCCGGGGACGAGCAGTACTTC. It is translated as CASSLTPGDEQYF.

The chain is built from TRBV7-2 and TRBJ1-1; 7 bases fit TRBD1. Germline CDR1 reads SGHTA; CDR2 reads FQGNSA. The CDR3 has 14 residues. J lost 3 bases, V lost 6 bases, and 7 bases had no gene match. As DNA, the CDR3 is TGTGCCAGCAGAGTAGGGACAGCTTACACTGAAGCTTTCTTT. It translates to CASRVGTAYTEAFF.

This clonotype was recorded only once. The chain employs TRBV7-8 and TRBJ2-5; 10 positions agree with TRBD2. Germline CDR1 and CDR2: SGHVS and FQNEAQ. With V trimmed by 6 bases and J by 3 bases, 10 bases remained unmatched. The CDR3 length is 16 residues. The chain's CDR3 is CASRRSGLAGEETQYF. Written as DNA, the CDR3 is TGTGCCAGCAGACGGTCGGGCCTAGCGGGGGAAGAGACCCAGTACTTC.

As to this clonotype: A read error may be the cause here, since a much bigger clone is one base away. The CDR3 region is CASSEYGRATGELVF. The CDR3 DNA reads TGTGCCAGCAGTGAATACGGCAGAGCCACCGGGGAGCTGGTTTTT. V and J are TRBV25-1 and TRBJ2-2; TRBD2 might be the D (5 bases). The CDR3 covers 15 residues. Germline CDR1 and CDR2: MGHDK and SYGVNS.

About this clonotype itself: A much larger clone differs from this one at a single base, so this may be a read error. The chain is built from TRBV11-2 and TRBJ1-5; perhaps TRBD1 as D (5 bases). The CDR3 runs 14 residues. Germline V gene sequence: CDR1 SGHAT, CDR2 FQNNGV. Trimming pared 7 bases from V and 2 bases from J, leaving 12 bases between. The chain's CDR3 is CASIGPRGNQPQHF. The CDR3 bases are TGTGCCAGCATCGGACCCAGGGGCAATCAGCCCCAGCATTTT. The variable domain in full, completed from reference TRBV11-2 and TRBJ1-5, reads EAGVAQSPRYKIIEKRQSVAFWCNPISGHATLYWYQQILGQGPKLLIQFQNNGVVDDSQLPKDRFSAERLKGVDSTLKIQPAKLEDSAVYLCASIGPRGNQPQHFGDGTRLSIL.

This chain joins TRBV7-8 and TRBJ1-2, with TRBD1 matching over 9 bases. Germline loops: CDR1 SGHVS, CDR2 FQNEAQ. There are 15 residues in the CDR3. The ends lost 5 bases at V and 1 base at J; junction bases unmatched: 5. CDR3 loop: CASSLDRGYNYGYTF. The CDR3 DNA is TGTGCCAGCAGCCTCGACAGGGGGTATAACTATGGCTACACCTTC. Using reference TRBV7-8 and TRBJ1-2 for the parts outside the CDR3, the full variable domain is GAGVSQSPRYKVAKRGQDVALRCDPISGHVSLFWYQQALGQGPEFLTYFQNEAQLDKSGLPSDRFFAERPEGSVSTLKIQRTQQEDSAVYLCASSLDRGYNYGYTFGSGTRLTVV.

This clonotype showed up many times. The chain joins TRBV7-2 to TRBJ2-7, with D perhaps TRBD1 or TRBD2 (5 bases each). V dropped 3 bases and J dropped 2 bases, with 14 bases sitting between them. The CDR3 spans 15 residues. Germline V gene lookup returns CDR1 SGHTA and CDR2 FQGNSA. Here the CDR3 reads CASSFSIGTPYEQYF. CDR3 DNA sequence: TGTGCCAGCAGCTTCTCAATAGGGACGCCCTACGAGCAGTACTTC.

The sample holds many counts of this clonotype. The chain combines TRBV7-6 with TRBJ2-7, with D unclear. V lost 0 bases to trimming and J lost 2 bases, with 11 bases between them. The CDR3 is made up of 15 amino acids. The germline V gene encodes CDR1 SGHVS and CDR2 FNYEAQ. The CDR3 spells CASSLAVGDTYEQYF. The CDR3, as DNA: TGTGCCAGCAGCTTAGCCGTGGGCGATACCTACGAGCAGTACTTC.

The chain has TRBV19 and TRBJ1-6, with 7 bases identical to TRBD1. V shed 3 bases and J 0 bases; nucleotides not matched to a gene: 14. The CDR3 spans 20 residues. The germline CDR1 and CDR2 sequences are LNHDA and SQIVND (reference sequence). CDR3 region: CASSIDRVRRSSSYNSPLHF. The CDR3, as DNA: TGTGCCAGTAGTATCGACAGGGTCCGACGTTCGAGCTCCTATAATTCACCCCTCCACTTT. The full variable domain, its missing parts supplied by reference TRBV19 and TRBJ1-6, is DGGITQSPKYLFRKEGQNVTLSCEQNLNHDAMYWYRQDPGQGLRLIYYSQIVNDFQKGDIAEGYSVSREKKESFPLTVTSAQKNPTAFYLCASSIDRVRRSSSYNSPLHFGNGTRLTVT.

This clonotype was seen a few times. This chain joins TRBV20-1 and TRBJ2-7; possibly TRBD2 for D (7 bases). CDR1 is DFQATT and CDR2 is SNEGSKA in the germline V gene (reference sequence). The CDR3 spans 13 residues. Between the trimmed V and J ends, which lost 0 bases and 4 bases, there was a span of 10 bases. CDR3 sequence reads: CSAREGGPYEQYF. CDR3 bases: TGCAGTGCTAGAGAGGGGGGGCCTTACGAGCAGTACTTC.

The rearrangement uses TRBV6-5 and TRBJ2-5, with D unclear. There are 15 residues in the CDR3. V lost 0 bases and J lost 5, with 13 bases in between. Per germline, CDR1 MNHEY and CDR2 SVGAGI. The CDR3 region is CASSYSASTWETQYF. The CDR3 DNA sequence: TGTGCCAGCAGTTACTCAGCGAGCACCTGGGAGACCCAGTACTTC.

This chain uses TRBV25-1 with TRBJ2-3, with D perhaps TRBD1 or TRBD2 (5 bases each). The CDR3 extends over 15 amino acids. Trimming cost V 1 base and J 8 bases, with 16 bases left between them. Germline V gene lookup returns CDR1 MGHDK and CDR2 SYGVNS. In DNA form, the CDR3 reads TGTGCCAGCAGTGAATTAGAGGGCTTTAGGGGTACGCAGTATTTT. Amino acids: CASSELEGFRGTQYF.

The chain is built from TRBV7-2 and TRBJ2-1; D is possibly TRBD1 or TRBD2 (5 bases each). Germline values: CDR1 SGHTA, CDR2 FQGNSA. The CDR3 covers 15 residues. Trimming took 1 base from V and 4 from J, leaving 11 bases between them. As DNA, the CDR3 is TGTGCCAGCAGCTTAGTAGGGACGGAATACAATGAGCAGTTCTTC. This sequence encodes CASSLVGTEYNEQFF.

The rearrangement uses TRBV6-5 and TRBJ1-2; no clear D. From germline, CDR1 is MNHEY and CDR2 SVGAGI. The CDR3 is made up of 16 amino acids. V shed 0 bases and J shed 4 bases, with 15 bases lying between them. This CDR3 reads CASSYSSGQVLYGYTF. CDR3 nucleotides: TGTGCCAGCAGTTACTCGAGTGGTCAGGTACTCTATGGCTACACCTTC.

The table lists this clonotype with a few counts. CDR3 in DNA: TGTGCCAGCAGTCGGACAGGGGGCCCCACTGAAGCTTTCTTT. Residues: CASSRTGGPTEAFF. The chain has TRBV7-3 and TRBJ1-1, with 11 bases fitting TRBD1. The CDR3 is 14 residues long. After removal of 6 bases from V and 4 bases from J, the junction contained 4 bases not matched to a gene. CDR1 is SGHTA, CDR2 FQGTGA, per germline.

This clonotype was observed at least ten times. CDR3 nucleotides: TGTGCCAGCAGGTCTGACACGACGGGGACTGAAGCTTTCTTT. This encodes CASRSDTTGTEAFF. The chain links TRBV9 to TRBJ1-1; D is ambiguous. Trimming shortened V by 5 bases and J by 5 bases, and 16 bases separated the two germline ends. The CDR3 contains 14 residues. Per germline, CDR1 SGDLS and CDR2 YYNGEE.

This clonotype has more than one count but fewer than ten. The rearrangement joins TRBV6-6 to TRBJ2-7, with D possibly matching TRBD2 (6 bases). The CDR3 runs to 13 residues. Germline V gene lookup returns CDR1 MNHNY and CDR2 SVGAGI (reference sequence). The ends were cut back, 2 bases at V and 7 bases at J, with 12 bases in the middle. In DNA, the CDR3 is TGTGCCAGCAGTTACCGGACGGCGGGGGAGCAGTACTTC. Amino acid sequence: CASSYRTAGEQYF.

V is TRBV19 and J is TRBJ2-7; TRBD2 matches at 9 bases. The CDR3 runs to 16 residues. J lost 2 bases, V lost 6 bases, and 11 bases had no gene match. Germline-derived CDR1 and CDR2 are LNHDA and SQIVND (reference sequence). The CDR3 bases are TGTGCCAGTAGCCCCATCCTAGCGGGGACGGCCTACGAGCAGTACTTC. Protein: CASSPILAGTAYEQYF.

This clonotype appeared many times. V and J are TRBV5-1 and TRBJ2-5, with D unclear. The V end was cut by 4 bases, the J end by 4 bases, with 14 bases between. This CDR3 region has 14 residues. From germline, CDR1 is SGHRS and CDR2 YFSETQ. CDR3 sequence (DNA): TGCGCCAGCAGCCCGTGGCGGAATAGAGAGACCCAGTACTTC. Translation: CASSPWRNRETQYF.